Below are 7 T cell receptor beta chains sequenced from a single sample in a study of PD-L1 blockade in urothelial cancer. The time point was: pretreatment peripheral blood. Here immunoSEQ multiplex PCR was the method, and the copy in TCRdb shows in-frame clones only, minus some. The sample contains tens of thousands of clones, 90% of which appear only once. The source material was PBMCs, sampled around atezolizumab (anti-PD-L1) treatment. Receptors were obtained from a man between 60 and 75 years old with urothelial cancer.

The chain couples TRBV5-6 to TRBJ1-5; D remains unclear. Germline CDR1 reads SGHDT; CDR2 reads YYEEEE. CDR3 length: 12 amino acids. Trimming stripped 3 bases from V and 6 bases from J, with 7 bases between. CDR3 protein: CASSSGGQPQHF. CDR3 coding DNA: TGTGCCAGCAGCTCCGGCGGTCAGCCCCAGCATTTT.

J is TRBJ2-5 and V is TRBV7-2; 9 bases map to TRBD1. Trimming took 2 bases from V and 2 from J; bases not matched to a gene: 3. Germline V gives CDR1 SGHTA, CDR2 FQGNSA. The CDR3 length is 15 residues. CDR3 bases: TGTGCCAGCAGCTTAACCGGGACAGGGCAAGAGACCCAGTACTTC. It specifies CASSLTGTGQETQYF.

The rearrangement links TRBV2 to TRBJ2-3; 12 bases are shared with TRBD2. The V gene end was trimmed by 5 bases and the J gene end by 1 base; junction bases not matched to a gene: 4. This CDR3 is built from 16 residues. In germline, CDR1 is SNHLY, CDR2 FYNNEI. DNA of the CDR3: TGTGCCAGCAGTTCCCGACTAGCGGGGGGCACAGATACGCAGTATTTT. This sequence encodes CASSSRLAGGTDTQYF.

The rearrangement joins TRBV9 to TRBJ2-1; 9 bases align to TRBD2. The CDR3 has 17 amino acids. V was clipped by 4 bases and J by 7 bases; unmatched bases: 15. The germline gives CDR1 SGDLS, CDR2 YYNGEE. The CDR3 DNA is TGTGCCAGCAGCACCCTAGCGGGACGAGGTGGATGGAATGAGCAGTTCTTC. Protein: CASSTLAGRGGWNEQFF.

The chain links TRBV15 to TRBJ2-5; TRBD2 matches at 10 bases. V lost 2 bases, J lost 4 bases, and 1 base stayed unmatched. Germline loops: CDR1 LNHNV, CDR2 YYDKDF (reference sequence). This CDR3 region has 14 residues. The CDR3 DNA is TGTGCCACCAGCAGAAGACTAGCGGGAGAGACCCAGTACTTC. It is translated as CATSRRLAGETQYF.

The chain links TRBV12-5 to TRBJ1-2, with 8 bases aligning to TRBD1. Germline loops: CDR1 LGHNT, CDR2 FRNRAP. The ends lost 3 bases at V and 0 bases at J; junction bases unmatched: 9. The CDR3 extends over 17 amino acids. The CDR3 loop reads CASGFSGQGPTNYGYTF. The CDR3 nucleotides read TGTGCTAGTGGTTTTTCCGGACAGGGACCGACTAACTATGGCTACACCTTC.

On this clone: Sequence at one end of the junction differs from germline and may be a read error. The chain carries TRBV5-4 and TRBJ2-3, with D perhaps matching TRBD2 (6 bases). The CDR3 runs 16 residues. Looked up from germline, CDR1 is SGHNT and CDR2 is YYREEE (reference sequence). The CDR3 is CAGSTGLVKSTDTQYF. CDR3 DNA: TGTGCCGGCAGCACGGGACTGGTGAAGAGCACAGATACGCAGTATTTT. Combining the CDR3 with reference TRBV5-4 and TRBJ2-3 gives the whole variable domain ETGVTQSPTHLIKTRGQQVTLRCSSQSGHNTVSWYQQALGQGPQFIFQYYREEENGRGNFPPRFSGLQFPNYSSELNVNALELDDSALYLCAGSTGLVKSTDTQYFGPGTRLTVL.